Following are 8 T cell receptor beta chains from one sample sequenced in a study of cytomegalovirus exposure and HLA in healthy donors. The PCR made use of 60 Vbeta and 13 Jbeta primers. Assay: immunoSEQ multiplex PCR; the TCRdb copy retains only in-frame clones and omits some. In the table there are approximately 150,000 clones, over 70% of which are singletons. The source material was PBMCs. Receptors originate from a man aged 18 to 30 in good health and CMV-seropositive.

The chain uses TRBV11-2 and TRBJ2-2, with 8 nucleotides matching TRBD2. The junction had 4 bases not matched to a gene; V was cut back by 9 bases and J by 1 base. CDR3 length equals 14 residues. CDR1 is SGHAT and CDR2 is FQNNGV in the germline V gene. In DNA form, the CDR3 reads TGTGCCAGTGGAAGCGGGGGGAACACCGGGGAGCTGTTTTTT. Its protein product is CASGSGGNTGELFF. The full variable domain, rest sourced from reference TRBV11-2 and TRBJ2-2, is EAGVAQSPRYKIIEKRQSVAFWCNPISGHATLYWYQQILGQGPKLLIQFQNNGVVDDSQLPKDRFSAERLKGVDSTLKIQPAKLEDSAVYLCASGSGGNTGELFFGEGSRLTVL.

The J gene is TRBJ1-2, the V gene TRBV19; no reliable D call. There are 14 residues in the CDR3. CDR1 is LNHDA, CDR2 SQIVND, per germline (reference sequence). Trimming removed 4 bases from V and 5 bases from J, with 14 bases in between. The CDR3 protein is CASSTLSGVYGYTF. The CDR3 DNA is TGTGCCAGTAGTACCCTGAGCGGAGTGTATGGCTACACCTTC.

This clone was detected a few times. The chain links TRBV5-1 to TRBJ2-5; D is perhaps TRBD1 (6 bases). The tail of the sequence fits TRBJ2-7 better, so the J call may be wrong. This CDR3 is built from 14 residues. The germline gives CDR1 SGHRS, CDR2 YFSETQ. The CDR3 DNA reads as TGCGCCAGCAGCCCCGACCGGCAGGGGTACGAGCAGTACTTC. This encodes CASSPDRQGYEQYF.

The CDR3 nucleotides read TGTGCCAGCAGCGTAGACCAGATCCAAGAGACCCAGTACTTC. Translated, it gives CASSVDQIQETQYF. The chain uses TRBV9 and TRBJ2-5; D unclear. This CDR3 has 14 residues. CDR1 is SGDLS, CDR2 YYNGEE, per germline. The V end was cut by 0 bases, the J end by 1 base, with 7 bases between. The entire variable domain, with the rest obtained from reference TRBV9 and TRBJ2-5, is as follows: DSGVTQTPKHLITATGQRVTLRCSPRSGDLSVYWYQQSLDQGLQFLIQYYNGEERAKGNILERFSAQQFPDLHSELNLSSLELGDSALYFCASSVDQIQETQYFGPGTRLLVL.

This clone was counted only a few times. The junction shows a germline mismatch at one end, possibly a read error. The rearrangement uses TRBV5-5 and TRBJ2-7; 10 bases map to TRBD1. CDR3 length equals 15 residues. Per the germline V gene, CDR1 is SGHKS and CDR2 is YYEKEE (reference sequence). This chain's CDR3 is CASSLATGGLYEQYF. CDR3 nucleotide sequence: TGTGCCAGCAGTTTGGCGACAGGGGGCTTGTACGAGCAGTACTTC.

The V gene is TRBV4-1, the J gene TRBJ2-2; D is perhaps TRBD1 (6 bases). In germline, CDR1 is MGHRA, CDR2 YSYEKL. V lost 1 base to trimming and J lost 7 bases, with 22 bases between them. The CDR3 has 18 residues. In DNA, the CDR3 is TGCGCCAGCAGCCAAGGGACACAGGGATCCGCGTCGGGCGGGGAGCTGTTTTTT. It translates to CASSQGTQGSASGGELFF.

The chain couples TRBV2 to TRBJ2-1; 9 bases agree with TRBD1. The CDR3 spans 15 residues. V was pared by 6 bases and J by 6 bases, with 9 bases of the junction left unmatched. Germline V CDR1 and CDR2: SNHLY, FYNNEI. CDR3 protein: CASRVGTGRPNEQFF. CDR3 DNA: TGTGCCAGCAGGGTTGGGACAGGGAGGCCCAATGAGCAGTTCTTC.

V is TRBV5-4 and J is TRBJ1-1; perhaps TRBD1 as D (5 bases). The germline gives CDR1 SGHNT, CDR2 YYREEE (reference sequence). V gave up 3 bases and J gave up 5 bases, with 14 bases separating them. CDR3 length: 14 amino acids. CDR3: CASSSQGFSTEAFF. As DNA, the CDR3 is TGTGCCAGCAGCTCTCAGGGATTCAGTACTGAAGCTTTCTTT.